What follows is one TCR beta chain and its context. Its antigen is currently unknown. This specimen comes from a study of response to subunit inactivated influenza vaccine. CDR1 DFQATT and CDR2 SNEGSKA come from the germline V gene (reference sequence). Unmatched junction bases numbered 15, after V lost 4 bases and J lost 3 bases. This CDR3 comprises 17 residues. One entry per CDR3 protein results from TCRdb running MiXCR on the RT-PCR reads. Among hundreds of thousands of distinct CDR3 sequences listed, 14% were seen once. The study, taken as a whole, reports: A suggestion made by the authors is that each seasonal influenza vaccination recruits few new T cells.

The sequence was obtained from a man aged 50 or older who received an inactivated influenza vaccine. The rearrangement uses TRBV20-1 and TRBJ2-3, with 8 bases matching TRBD1. The sample in question was PBMCs from blood, obtained roughly 15 days before vaccination. The CDR3 nucleotides are TGCAGTGCTACCCCGGACCACTACAGGGGGTGGACAGATACGCAGTATTTT. As protein: CSATPDHYRGWTDTQYF.